This T cell receptor beta chain was captured in a study of CD8 T cells in Susac syndrome. Reverse transcription of roughly 0.45 to 1 ug RNA was performed with random hexamers. TCRdb re-called the immunoSEQ multiplex PCR reads with MiXCR, one entry per CDR3 protein. The sample lists over 200,000 distinct CDR3 sequences, over 90% occurring once. In germline, CDR1 is SGHVS, CDR2 FQNEAQ. The CDR3 has 14 residues. The V and J ends lost 0 bases and 6 bases, in that order; junction bases with no gene match: 2. Source material: CD4+ T cells from PBMCs. This clonotype was sampled from a human donor with multiple sclerosis. The rearrangement uses TRBV7-8 and TRBJ2-7; 10 nucleotides agree with TRBD1. The CDR3: CASSLARTGGEQYF. In DNA form, the CDR3 reads TGTGCCAGCAGCTTAGCCAGGACAGGGGGCGAGCAGTACTTC.